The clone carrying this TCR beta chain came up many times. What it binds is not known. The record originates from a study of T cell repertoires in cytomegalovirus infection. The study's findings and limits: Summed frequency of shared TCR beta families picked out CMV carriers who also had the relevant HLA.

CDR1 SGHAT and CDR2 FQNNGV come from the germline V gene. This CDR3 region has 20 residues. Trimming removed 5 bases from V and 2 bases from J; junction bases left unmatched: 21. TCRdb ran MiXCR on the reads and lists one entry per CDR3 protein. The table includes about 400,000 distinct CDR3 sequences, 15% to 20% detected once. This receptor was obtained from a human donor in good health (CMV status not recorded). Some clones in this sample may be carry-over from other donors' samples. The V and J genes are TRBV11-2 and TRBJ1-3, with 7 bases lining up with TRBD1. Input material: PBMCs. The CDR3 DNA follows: TGTGCCAGCAGCGCCAGAGACAGGGAACCCCCTTTAGGTCCTGGAAACACCATATATTTT. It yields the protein CASSARDREPPLGPGNTIYF. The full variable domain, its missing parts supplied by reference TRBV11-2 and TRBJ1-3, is EAGVAQSPRYKIIEKRQSVAFWCNPISGHATLYWYQQILGQGPKLLIQFQNNGVVDDSQLPKDRFSAERLKGVDSTLKIQPAKLEDSAVYLCASSARDREPPLGPGNTIYFGEGSWLTVV.